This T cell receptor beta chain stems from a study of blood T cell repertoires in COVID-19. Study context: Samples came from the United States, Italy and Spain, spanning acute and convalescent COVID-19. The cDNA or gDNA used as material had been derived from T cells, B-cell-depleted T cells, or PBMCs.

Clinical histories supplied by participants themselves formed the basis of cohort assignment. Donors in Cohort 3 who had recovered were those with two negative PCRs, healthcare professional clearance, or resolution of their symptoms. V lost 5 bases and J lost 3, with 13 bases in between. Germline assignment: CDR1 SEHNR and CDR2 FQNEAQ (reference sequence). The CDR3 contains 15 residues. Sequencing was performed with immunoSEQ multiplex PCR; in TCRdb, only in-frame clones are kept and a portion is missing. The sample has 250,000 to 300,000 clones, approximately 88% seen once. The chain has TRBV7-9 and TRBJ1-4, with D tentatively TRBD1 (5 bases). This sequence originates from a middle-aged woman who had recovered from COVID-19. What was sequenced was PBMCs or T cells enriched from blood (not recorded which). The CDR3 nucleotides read TGTGCCAGCAGCCTCGGTAGGGGTGCTAATGAAAAACTGTTTTTT. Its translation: CASSLGRGANEKLFF.